This TCR beta chain came from a study of vaccination and CD4 T cells after COVID-19. Study summary: Convalescent patients gave post-COVID blood a median around 91 days post-diagnosis, range 35 to 161. Overlapping spike peptides of SARS-CoV-2, HCoV-NL63, HCoV-OC43 and HCoV-229E stimulated the cells. Study-wide results and caveats: Researchers report that a median about 89% of reactive clones in convalescent patients surfaced only post-vaccination.

V shed 3 bases and J shed 3 bases, with 17 bases lying between them. Germline V CDR1 and CDR2: MGHRA, YSYEKL. The CDR3 has 16 amino acids. This clonotype came up a few times. The target antigen is unknown. Treatment meaning: roughly 10-day PBMC culture with coronavirus spike peptide pools or control peptides (ViraFEST assay). The Oncomine TCR Beta short-read assay sequenced DNA from cultured CD4+ T cells. In TCRdb, the PCR reads were re-called with MiXCR into one record per CDR3 protein. Here the sample spans tens of thousands of distinct CDR3 sequences, about 61% being singletons. The gene calls are TRBV4-1 and TRBJ1-2, with D possibly TRBD1 on 6 matching bases. The receptor's source is a human donor who received a COVID-19 vaccine. The source was CD4+ T cells from blood, cultured in vitro, collected after SARS-CoV-2 vaccination. The CDR3 DNA reads TGCGCCAGCAGCCACCCCTCTGGGGGGCTATACTATGGCTACACCTTC. This codes for CASSHPSGGLYYGYTF.